This TCR beta chain was recovered during a study of cytomegalovirus exposure and HLA in healthy donors (TCRdb year 2017). Describing the broader study: In an earlier analysis of about 560 of the donors, around 300 Gb of sequence data and 120 million or so unique TCR beta sequences from 180 million or so T cells were reported. An early release that covered around 590 HLA-typed donors contained approximately 300 gigabases of sequencing data and tens of millions of unique TCR sequences. The T cell repertoires of some 700 subjects were profiled by immunosequencing and related to cytomegalovirus serostatus. Besides the first cohort of roughly 640 subjects, a separate validation cohort made up of 120 different subjects was used. Across about 370 genotyped donors of the cohort, an average of about 240,000 unique TCR beta nucleotide sequences per donor were sequenced, and around 19% of those sequences were non-productive. Of the roughly 400 genotyped donors, approximately 80% fell in the genetic ancestry cluster associated with self-reported Caucasian donors. An earlier analysis of 450 to 750 of the donors used high-throughput TCR beta sequencing to judge whether each TCR beta V gene segment behaved as functional or pseudogenic. Rather than using new phenotypic data, the later analysis identified candidate immune exposures from TCR beta sequences and from how often those sequences occurred across donors. The number of typed donors differed by locus: roughly 629-640 for A, B, C, DRB1 and DQB1; 500 to 550 for DQA1; roughly 600 for DPA1; and roughly 470 for DPB1. To predict cytomegalovirus infection status, the study brought together high-throughput TCR immunosequencing, statistical association of individual TCRs with disease status, and machine learning. Genome-wide SNP genotypes for about three fifths of the 666 donors were used in a later genetic analysis, which treated that subset as a discovery cohort. All discovery cohort repertoires had been generated using a single sequencing platform. Several DR-DQ haplotypes were handled as single units for association and clustering, since linkage in the cohort was strong. Donor age, sex, ethnicity and CMV serostatus were compiled together with the repertoire data. The study aimed to test whether cataloging public T cell receptors could reveal signatures of past pathogen exposure. Class I and class II HLA loci were covered by the typing at four-digit resolution. A later analysis re-examined previously published TCR beta repertoires from more than 550 donors and added high-resolution HLA genotyping to investigate patterns of TCR occurrence. Paper-wide results and their limitations: Around 16 rarely observed V segments, including chromosome 9 orphons, were excluded from the earlier analysis of approximately 500 of the donors because counts were too low. In a later analysis, some 18,000 TCR beta sequences were associated with specific HLA alleles at a false discovery rate of 0.05. In the study, some 180 TCR beta chains were listed as associated with cytomegalovirus. Compared with equally common non-associated chains, HLA-associated TCR beta chains in a later analysis were more clonally expanded and had lower generation probabilities. Because HLA typing was missing for some donors at each locus, association tests included only the typed subset. Immune exposure information for the cohort was limited to CMV serostatus. V-gene and J-gene trimming of TCR beta chains was associated with a missense DCLRE1C variant in a later genetic analysis, and the association was replicated in an independent cohort. Several of the top co-occurrence clusters appeared to be linked to parvovirus B19, influenza, CMV and Epstein-Barr virus, according to a later analysis. In this cohort, only TCR beta chains were sequenced, and detectable features were limited by the absence of alpha or paired-chain data. When HLA alleles, especially DR and DQ, strongly co-occurred, attributing TCR associations to individual alleles was difficult. In an earlier analysis of fewer than 700 of the donors, most TCR beta V segments appeared in productive rearrangements about 90% or about 30% of the time, broadly matching IMGT annotations. Cytomegalovirus status was reported to be diagnosed by the classifier with high specificity and sensitivity in both the original and validation cohorts. A later genetic analysis reported fewer N-insertions in productive TCRs among donors in an Asian-associated ancestry cluster than the roughly 620-donor mean. Most TCR sequences were observed very rarely across donors, whereas some public TCRs were present in many individuals. The authors suggested that the approach could potentially be extended to other disease states and immunological phenotypes. In vitro tests confirmed that a few of the cytomegalovirus-associated TCR beta chains recognize cytomegalovirus antigens. The presence/absence analyses assumed that sequencing depth was roughly uniform across donors, and that assumption may not be true. A cluster of highly shared sequence variants was judged likely to represent a technical artifact of the sequencing pipeline. Some IMGT-functional V segments, including TRBV6-2 and TRBV6-3, could not be told apart with the 87-base-pair reads, so those segments were excluded. A later analysis found that most CMV-associated TCR beta chains appeared HLA-restricted, with HLA associations seemingly driven largely by CMV exposure. According to a later analysis, TCR association rates differed among HLA loci, with DRB1 alleles showing the most associated TCRs and HLA-C alleles showing the fewest. Correlated functional status among segregating V segments might be attributable to linkage disequilibrium, but an unknown experimental factor could not be ruled out. A further reported finding was that TCR beta sequences accurately predicted the HLA-A and HLA-B alleles for most subjects in the first cohort.

In total, over 600 healthy bone marrow donors made up the cohort. Cohort members were all nominally healthy when sampled, although unrecorded immune exposures were likely present. The donor tested CMV seropositive, placing the donor among the 290 or so seropositive members of the cohort. A peripheral blood sample was provided by each donor, and peripheral blood mononuclear cells were used for TCR beta sequencing. The Qiagen DNeasy Blood Extraction Kit was used to extract genomic DNA from the blood cell samples. Libraries were built with the immunoSEQ multiplex PCR assay. A mixture of 60 forward primers for TCR Vbeta segments and 13 reverse primers for TCR Jbeta segments was used in the multiplex PCR. Amplification of the CDR3 region of rearranged TCR beta genes was performed with a multiplex PCR assay on genomic DNA. The amplified TCR beta libraries were sequenced on the Illumina HiSeq System as 87-base-pair reads. Under the source paper's analysis protocol: A later analysis tallied 80 million to 95 million unique TCR beta chains across the approximately 670 repertoires, and approximately 9.9 million of those chains were shared by two or more donors. Raw reads were error-corrected and collapsed into unique sequences with a nearest-neighbor algorithm that merged closely related sequences to remove PCR and sequencing errors. Alignment of CDR3 sequences to IMGT reference sequences was used to assign V, D and J gene segments. For a sequence to be retained, a match of at least six nucleotides was required to both a V gene segment and a J gene segment. Rearrangements were called productive when the CDR3 lacked stop codons and stayed in frame with V and J; all others were non-productive. Following IMGT convention, CDR3 was defined as the stretch from the second conserved V-encoded cysteine up to the conserved J-encoded phenylalanine. Sequences without an unambiguous match to a single V gene segment were excluded from the earlier analysis of 587 of the donors. An earlier analysis of around 600 of the donors classified V segments as functional when productive rearrangements were above 56.7% and as segregating when the standard deviation between donors was above 5%. A statistical classification framework was built for diagnosing cytomegalovirus status from the catalog of TCR beta chain sequences. V and J gene assignment, in a later analysis, came from comparing TCR nucleotide sequences with IMGT/GENE-DB human TR gene sequences. The TCRdist pipeline was used in a later analysis to assign CDR3 sequences and most-parsimonious VDJ recombination scenarios. In a later analysis, each TCR beta chain was defined by its CDR3 amino acid sequence together with its V-gene family, and reads without a unique V-gene family were excluded. In a later analysis, approximately 590 highly shared, low-generation-probability nucleotide sequences were removed to address suspected cross-contamination and a sequencing artifact. A later analysis calculated a clonal expansion index for each public chain from normalized within-repertoire ranks of inferred template counts. In a later analysis, generation probabilities were computed with a VDJ recombination model fitted to out-of-frame rearrangements, and the resulting probabilities were checked against IGoR. A later analysis scored TCR-TCR, TCR-HLA and TCR-CMV co-occurrence with hypergeometric tests, applying a repertoire-size bias correction to TCR pairs. A later analysis estimated false discovery rates by permuting HLA or CMV assignments 20 times. A later analysis grouped co-occurring TCRs with DBSCAN, adding TCRdist sequence similarity when clustering within HLA-allele-positive subsets. Co-occurrence clustering excluded repertoires with fewer than 30,000 or more than 120,000 public chains, plus five with anomalous nucleotide sharing. The source is immuneACCESS, and TCRdb retained only in-frame sequences with V and J called. Part of the clones is not carried over; for the studies checked, unresolved V genes explain less than half of this, and the remainder is unexplained. The V and J calls and the clone size are those of that table, but D and trimming were determined from the DNA. Across this sample there are approximately 82,000 clones, with 10% seen only once. Around 26% of the sample is held by the ten biggest clonotypes.

The CDR1 and CDR2 encoded by the germline V gene are MGHRA and YSYEKL. Between the V and J ends, shortened by 2 bases and 4 bases respectively, the junction contains 11 bases. The CDR3 numbers 14 residues from cysteine through phenylalanine. Of the read, only the CDR3 DNA is kept; its 42 bases are in frame from base 1. This clone showed up many times. Its antigen is still unknown. It has no much larger one-base neighbor in the sample; base qualities were not kept. The V and J genes are TRBV4-1 and TRBJ1-1; the D segment cannot be called with confidence. This TCR was recovered from a man aged 55-75 years in good health and CMV-seropositive. Sequencing used PBMCs. The CDR3 in this case is CASSQSTISTEAFF. At the DNA level, the sequence is TGCGCCAGCAGCCAATCAACGATCAGCACTGAAGCTTTCTTT.